Below, 10 T cell receptor beta chains from the same sample are listed, as sequenced in a study of CD4 T cells in relation to SARS-CoV-2 and coronaviruses. No cognate antigen is known for these TCRs. Sequencing was performed with immunoSEQ multiplex PCR; in TCRdb, only in-frame clones are kept and a portion is missing. The sample shows approximately 25,000 clones, more than 65% of them seen only once. CD4+ T cells from unexposed donors were obtained before the COVID-19 pandemic (2011-2018). The cells were cultured for 10 days before CD4+ T cells were isolated. Sequencing used CD4+ T cells from PBMCs, cultured in vitro. These receptors originate from a human donor in good health.

The gene calls are TRBV7-2 and TRBJ2-1; 11 bases align to TRBD2. Trimming removed 1 base from V and 6 bases from J; junction bases left unmatched: 5. Germline loops: CDR1 SGHTA, CDR2 FQGNSA. The CDR3 consists of 16 residues. CDR3 bases: TGTGCCAGCAGCTTAGTTGGACTAGCGGGCATCAATGAGCAGTTCTTC. Its translation: CASSLVGLAGINEQFF.

J is TRBJ2-5 and V is TRBV6-2 or TRBV6-3, with D hard to call. The germline V gene encodes CDR1 MNHEY and CDR2 SVGEGT. The CDR3 covers 13 residues. V lost 0 bases and J 4 bases, leaving 6 bases between the germline ends. The CDR3 bases are TGTGCCAGCAGTTACTCGATAGCAGAGACCCAGTACTTC. It yields the protein CASSYSIAETQYF.

The chain couples TRBV19 to TRBJ1-2, with D tentatively TRBD1 (5 bases). Germline CDR1 is LNHDA and CDR2 is SQIVND (reference sequence). Trimming took off 4 bases at V and 6 bases at J, with 18 bases between the two ends. The CDR3 contains 15 residues. The CDR3 DNA sequence: TGTGCCAGTAGTAGTCCCTCGGAGGGGTCCCATGGCTACACCTTC. Its translation is CASSSPSEGSHGYTF.

The rearrangement joins TRBV27 to TRBJ2-1; D is possibly TRBD2 (6 bases). There are 13 residues in the CDR3. The germline V gene encodes CDR1 MNHEY and CDR2 SMNVEV (reference sequence). V lost 3 bases, J lost 9 bases, and 12 bases lay in between. The CDR3, as DNA: TGTGCCAGCAGTTTGGGACTTCGCGGTGAGCAGTTCTTC. It translates to CASSLGLRGEQFF.

V is TRBV3-1 (or the pseudogene TRBV3-2) and J is TRBJ2-5; D unresolved. The CDR3 is made up of 13 amino acids. Germline values: CDR1 LGHDT, CDR2 YNNKEL (reference sequence). V shed 1 base and J shed 1 base, with 4 bases lying between them. The CDR3 here is CASSQGFQETQYF. Written as DNA, the CDR3 is TGTGCCAGCAGCCAAGGCTTCCAAGAGACCCAGTACTTC.

The chain employs TRBV28 and TRBJ1-5; D call uncertain. Germline loops: CDR1 MDHEN, CDR2 SYDVKM. Trimming pared 2 bases from V and 9 bases from J, leaving 14 bases between. CDR3 length: 14 residues. The CDR3 DNA sequence: TGTGCCAGCAGTTTAAATTCCCGTCGGGGGCCCCAGCATTTT. It is translated as CASSLNSRRGPQHF.

The table lists this clone with a few counts. V and J are TRBV11-2 and TRBJ1-2; D uncertain. There are 12 residues in the CDR3. Looked up from germline, CDR1 is SGHAT and CDR2 is FQNNGV. V gave up 2 bases and J gave up 4 bases, with 5 bases separating them. The CDR3 DNA follows: TGTGCCAGCAGCTTAAAAGGCTATGGCTACACCTTC. Protein sequence: CASSLKGYGYTF.

This clone was detected only a few times. The DNA for the CDR3 is TGTGCCAGCTCACCACAAGCCGCGGACACCATATATTTT. Translated, it gives CASSPQAADTIYF. The chain is built from TRBV18 and TRBJ1-3, with D unclear. Germline-derived CDR1 and CDR2 are KGHSH and LQKENI. The V end lost 1 base, the J end lost 8 bases, and 9 bases lay between the germline ends. The CDR3 consists of 13 residues.

The chain links TRBV6-6 to TRBJ2-7; D call uncertain. With 5 bases removed from V and 3 bases from J, the gap between germline ends came to 14 bases. CDR1 MNHNY and CDR2 SVGAGI come from the germline V gene (reference sequence). The CDR3 loop spans 14 amino acids. In DNA form, the CDR3 reads TGTGCCAGCAGTGTCCAAGGACCCTACTACGAGCAGTACTTC. It specifies CASSVQGPYYEQYF.

This chain joins TRBV11-2 and TRBJ2-7; D not resolved. Germline CDR1 SGHAT, CDR2 FQNNGV. CDR3 length: 14 amino acids. The germline V and J ends were trimmed by 4 bases and 2 bases, with 12 bases remaining between them. The CDR3 reads CASSSLKATYEQYF. The CDR3 bases are TGTGCCAGCAGCTCACTAAAAGCGACCTACGAGCAGTACTTC.